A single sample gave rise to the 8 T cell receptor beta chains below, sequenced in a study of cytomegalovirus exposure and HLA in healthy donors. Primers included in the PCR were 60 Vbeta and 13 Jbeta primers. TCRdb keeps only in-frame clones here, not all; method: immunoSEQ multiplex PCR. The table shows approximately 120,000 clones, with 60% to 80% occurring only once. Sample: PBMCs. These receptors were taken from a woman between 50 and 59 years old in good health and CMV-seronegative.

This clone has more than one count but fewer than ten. In nucleotides, the CDR3 is TGCGCCAGCAGCCAAGGGACTAGCGGGGACCCGAACACCGGGGAGCTGTTTTTT. As protein: CASSQGTSGDPNTGELFF. The chain carries TRBV4-1 and TRBJ2-2; 12 bases are shared with TRBD2. After removal of 1 base from V and 0 bases from J, the junction contained 3 bases not matched to a gene. CDR3 length: 18 residues. CDR1 MGHRA and CDR2 YSYEKL come from the germline V gene.

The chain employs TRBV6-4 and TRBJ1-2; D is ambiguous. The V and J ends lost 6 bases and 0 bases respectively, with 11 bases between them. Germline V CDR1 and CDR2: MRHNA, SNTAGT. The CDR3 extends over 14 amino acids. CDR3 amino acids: CASRQDSSNYGYTF. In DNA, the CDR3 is TGTGCCAGCAGGCAGGACTCATCTAACTATGGCTACACCTTC.

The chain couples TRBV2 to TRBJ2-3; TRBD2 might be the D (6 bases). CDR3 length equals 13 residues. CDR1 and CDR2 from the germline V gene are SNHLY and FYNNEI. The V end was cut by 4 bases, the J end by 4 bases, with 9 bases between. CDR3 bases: TGTGCCAGCAGTGCAACGGGGGCAGATACGCAGTATTTT. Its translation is CASSATGADTQYF.

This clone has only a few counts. CDR3 in amino acids: CASSLFTGREGYTF. The CDR3 region has the DNA TGCGCCAGCAGCCTCTTCACAGGGCGCGAGGGCTACACCTTC. This chain connects TRBV4-1 to TRBJ1-2; tentative D call: TRBD1 (6 bases). Trimming left V 4 bases short and J 8 bases short, with 17 bases between. The CDR3 length is 14 residues. Germline CDR1 and CDR2: MGHRA and YSYEKL.

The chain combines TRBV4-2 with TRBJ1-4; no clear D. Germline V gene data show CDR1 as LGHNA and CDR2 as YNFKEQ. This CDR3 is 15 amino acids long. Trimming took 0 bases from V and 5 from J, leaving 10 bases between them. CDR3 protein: CASSQDREGNEKLFF. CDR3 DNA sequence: TGTGCCAGCAGCCAAGATAGAGAGGGCAATGAAAAACTGTTTTTT.

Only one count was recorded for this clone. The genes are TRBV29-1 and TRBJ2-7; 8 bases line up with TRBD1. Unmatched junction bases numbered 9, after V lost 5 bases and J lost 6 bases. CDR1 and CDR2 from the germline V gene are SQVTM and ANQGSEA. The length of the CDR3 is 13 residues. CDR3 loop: CSVRTGSDGEQYF. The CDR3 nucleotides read TGCAGCGTTCGGACAGGGTCCGATGGCGAGCAGTACTTC.

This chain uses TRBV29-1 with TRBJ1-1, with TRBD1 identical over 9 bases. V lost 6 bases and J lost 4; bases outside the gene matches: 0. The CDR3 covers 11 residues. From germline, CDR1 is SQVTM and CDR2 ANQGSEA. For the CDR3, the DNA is TGCAGCGTGGACAGGGGCACTGAAGCTTTCTTT. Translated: CSVDRGTEAFF.

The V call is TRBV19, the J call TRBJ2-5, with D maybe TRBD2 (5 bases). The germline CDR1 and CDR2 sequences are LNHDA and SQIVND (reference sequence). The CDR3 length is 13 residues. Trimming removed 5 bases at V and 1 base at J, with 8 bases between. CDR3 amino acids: CASSETTQETQYF. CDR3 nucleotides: TGTGCCAGTAGTGAGACTACCCAAGAGACCCAGTACTTC. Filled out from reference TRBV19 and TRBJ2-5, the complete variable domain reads DGGITQSPKYLFRKEGQNVTLSCEQNLNHDAMYWYRQDPGQGLRLIYYSQIVNDFQKGDIAEGYSVSREKKESFPLTVTSAQKNPTAFYLCASSETTQETQYFGPGTRLLVL.